The present T cell receptor beta chain was sequenced within a study of CD8+ T cells in alopecia areata (dated by TCRdb to the late 2010s). Background for the entire study: To study T cell clonal expansion in alopecia areata, the researchers applied high-throughput TCRbeta sequencing to both the C3H/HeJ mouse model and human patients. RNA came from the PAXgene miRNA kit for fixed scalp, the miRNeasy kit for PBMCs, and the RNeasy kit for mouse skin. Amplification of TCRbeta CDR3 regions was done by immunoSEQ multiplex PCR using 35 Vbeta forward primers and 13 Jbeta reverse primers. In humans, TCRbeta sequencing was performed on scalp tissue and on sorted CD4+ and CD8+ peripheral blood T cells from healthy controls and from patients with patchy or totalis/universalis alopecia areata. Clonality in the scalp was compared among normal scalp (n=4), patchy alopecia areata scalp (n=8), and alopecia totalis/universalis scalp (n=8).

Libraries were made using the immunoSEQ multiplex PCR assay. For TCR sequencing, RNA was extracted from every sample and reverse transcribed into cDNA to serve as template. SuperScript III was used to make first-strand cDNA, primed with a 2:1 mix of oligo-dT and random hexamers. Amplification bias was assessed with a synthetic immune receptor repertoire, and residual bias was removed computationally. Under the source paper's analysis protocol: Raw reads were preprocessed for error removal, and CDR3 was defined according to IMGT conventions as running from the conserved cysteine to phenylalanine. Clonality was computed as 1 minus the Shannon entropy, with the entropy normalized by log2 of the number of productive unique TCRs. Whether each scalp clone was CD4 or CD8 was inferred by checking scalp TCRbeta sequences against the CD4 and CD8 repertoires from sorted blood. TCRdb took over this immuneACCESS table, retaining in-frame rearrangements with V and J assigned. Such tables are incomplete; in checked studies, under half of the missing clones stem from an unresolved V gene, and the remainder is unexplained. Clone size and the V and J calls come from that table; the DNA yielded D and trimming. The sample profile shows 150,000 to 200,000 clones; about three fifths of them were found once. More than 4.5% of the sample is held by the ten biggest clonotypes.

Overall results and qualifications from the work: Scalp TCR repertoire analysis is complicated because resident alphabeta T cells in normal human skin are also sequenced, whereas mouse skin is dominated by gammadelta T cells. Compared with normal scalp, lesional scalp had higher clonality and more expanded CD8+ clones, particularly in alopecia totalis/universalis, a pattern that suggests antigenic drive. Shared TCR sequences between patients were less evident than in mice, which may be partly attributable to HLA diversity in the patient population.

Comments on this clone: This receptor's antigen is unknown. No base qualities exist here, and no much larger clone lies one base off it.

V was cut back by 4 bases and J by 4 bases, leaving a gap of 11 bases between them. The germline V gene (reference sequence) sets CDR1 to SGHNT and CDR2 to YYREEE. The cysteine opens and the phenylalanine closes a CDR3 of 13 amino acids. Just CDR3 DNA is preserved here, 39 bases in frame from base 1. PBMCs were isolated by density centrifugation and stained for CD3, CD4 and CD8, after which CD4+ and CD8+ T cells were sorted on a FACSAria. Scalp biopsies and blood samples were obtained from unaffected controls. The chain is made from TRBV5-4 and TRBJ1-1; tentative D gene TRBD1, with 6 bases matching. The sample consisted of CD4+ T cells sorted from blood. This clonotype was obtained from a human donor in good health. In nucleotides, the sequence is TGTGCCAGCAGCCCAGGACAGAGCACTGAAGCTTTCTTT. This gives the protein CASSPGQSTEAFF.